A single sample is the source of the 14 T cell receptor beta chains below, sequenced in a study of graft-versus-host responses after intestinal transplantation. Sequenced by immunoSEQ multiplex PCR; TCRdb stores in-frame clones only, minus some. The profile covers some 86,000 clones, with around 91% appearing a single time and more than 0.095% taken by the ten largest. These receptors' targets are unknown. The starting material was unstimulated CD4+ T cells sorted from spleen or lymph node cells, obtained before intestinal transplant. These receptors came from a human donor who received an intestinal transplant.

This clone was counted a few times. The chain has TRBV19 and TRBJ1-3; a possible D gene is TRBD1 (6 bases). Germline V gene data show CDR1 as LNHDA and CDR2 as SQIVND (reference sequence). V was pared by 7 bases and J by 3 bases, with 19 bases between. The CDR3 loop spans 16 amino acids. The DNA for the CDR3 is TGTGCCAGTACTTCAGGTTGGGGGCGCGGTGGAAACACCATATATTTT. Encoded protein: CASTSGWGRGGNTIYF.

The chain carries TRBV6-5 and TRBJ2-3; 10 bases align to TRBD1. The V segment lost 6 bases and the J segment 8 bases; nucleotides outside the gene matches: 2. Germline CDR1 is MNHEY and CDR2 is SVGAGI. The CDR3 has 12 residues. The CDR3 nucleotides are TGTGCCAGCAGAGGACAGGGGGGTACGCAGTATTTT. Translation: CASRGQGGTQYF.

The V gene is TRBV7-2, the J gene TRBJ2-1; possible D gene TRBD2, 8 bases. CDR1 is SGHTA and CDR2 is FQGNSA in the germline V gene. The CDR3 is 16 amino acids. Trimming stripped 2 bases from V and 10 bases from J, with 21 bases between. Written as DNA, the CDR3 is TGTGCCAGCAGCTTACGCCCAGGGGGGTCTAGCGGGGAGCAGTTCTTC. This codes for CASSLRPGGSSGEQFF.

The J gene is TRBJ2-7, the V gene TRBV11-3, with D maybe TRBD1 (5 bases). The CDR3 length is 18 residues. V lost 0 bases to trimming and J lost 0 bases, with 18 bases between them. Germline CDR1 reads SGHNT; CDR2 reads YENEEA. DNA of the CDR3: TGTGCCAGCAGCTTAGACTCCAGGGCCAGTCTTAGCTCCTACGAGCAGTACTTC. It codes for CASSLDSRASLSSYEQYF.

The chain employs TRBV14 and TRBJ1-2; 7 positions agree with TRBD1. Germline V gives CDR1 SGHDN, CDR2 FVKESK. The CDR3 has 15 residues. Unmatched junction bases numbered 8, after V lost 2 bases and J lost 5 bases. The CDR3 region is CASSQRQGLLYGYTF. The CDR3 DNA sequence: TGTGCCAGCAGCCAACGACAGGGACTTCTATATGGCTACACCTTC.

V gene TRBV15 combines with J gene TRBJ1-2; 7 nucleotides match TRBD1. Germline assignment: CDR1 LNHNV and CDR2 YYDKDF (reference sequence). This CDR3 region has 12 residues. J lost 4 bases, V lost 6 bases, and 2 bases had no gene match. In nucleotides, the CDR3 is TGTGCCACCAGAGGGGGCGGCTATGGCTACACCTTC. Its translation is CATRGGGYGYTF.

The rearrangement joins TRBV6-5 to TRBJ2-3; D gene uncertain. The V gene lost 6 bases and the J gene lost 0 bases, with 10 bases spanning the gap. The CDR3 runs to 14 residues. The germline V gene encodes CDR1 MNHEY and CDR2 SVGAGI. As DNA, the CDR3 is TGTGCCAGCAGGGAACTGAGGAGCACAGATACGCAGTATTTT. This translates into CASRELRSTDTQYF.

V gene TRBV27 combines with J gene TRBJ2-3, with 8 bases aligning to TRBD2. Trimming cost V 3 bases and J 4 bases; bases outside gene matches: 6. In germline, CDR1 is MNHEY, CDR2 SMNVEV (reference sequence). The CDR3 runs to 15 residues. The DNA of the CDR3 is TGTGCCAGCAGTTTTACGGGGGGGCAGGCAGATACGCAGTATTTT. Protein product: CASSFTGGQADTQYF.

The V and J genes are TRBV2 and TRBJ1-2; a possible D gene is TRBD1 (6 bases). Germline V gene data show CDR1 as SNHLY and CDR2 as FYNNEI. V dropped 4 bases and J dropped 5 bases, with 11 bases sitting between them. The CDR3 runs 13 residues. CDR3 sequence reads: CASSANQGYGYTF. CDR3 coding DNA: TGTGCCAGCAGTGCGAACCAGGGGTATGGCTACACCTTC.

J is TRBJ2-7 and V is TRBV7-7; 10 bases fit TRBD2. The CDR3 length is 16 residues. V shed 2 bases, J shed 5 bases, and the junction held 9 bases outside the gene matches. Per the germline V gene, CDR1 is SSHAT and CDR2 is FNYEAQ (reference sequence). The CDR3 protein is CASSLSWSGGVHEQYF. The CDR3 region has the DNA TGTGCCAGCAGCTTATCTTGGAGCGGGGGGGTGCACGAGCAGTACTTC.

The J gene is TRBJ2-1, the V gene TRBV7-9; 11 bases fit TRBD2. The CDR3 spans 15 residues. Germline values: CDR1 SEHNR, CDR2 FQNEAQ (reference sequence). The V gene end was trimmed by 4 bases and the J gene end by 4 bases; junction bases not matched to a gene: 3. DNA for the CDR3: TGTGCCAGCAGCTCTAGCGGGGGGTTGTACAATGAGCAGTTCTTC. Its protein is CASSSSGGLYNEQFF.

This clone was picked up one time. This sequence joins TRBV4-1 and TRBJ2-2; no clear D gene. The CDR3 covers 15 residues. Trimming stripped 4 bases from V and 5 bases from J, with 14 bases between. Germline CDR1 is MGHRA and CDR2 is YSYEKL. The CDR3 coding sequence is TGCGCCAGCAGCCGCGCCCCGGCAGGAACCGGGGAGCTGTTTTTT. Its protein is CASSRAPAGTGELFF.

CDR3 nucleotide sequence: TGCGCCAGCAGCTATAGCGGGGTTGGCACAGATACGCAGTATTTT. Amino acids: CASSYSGVGTDTQYF. The chain joins TRBV5-1 to TRBJ2-3, with TRBD2 matching over 8 bases. The CDR3 is 15 residues long. The V gene's germline CDR1 is SGHRS and CDR2 YFSETQ. After removal of 3 bases from V and 1 base from J, the junction contained 4 bases not matched to a gene.

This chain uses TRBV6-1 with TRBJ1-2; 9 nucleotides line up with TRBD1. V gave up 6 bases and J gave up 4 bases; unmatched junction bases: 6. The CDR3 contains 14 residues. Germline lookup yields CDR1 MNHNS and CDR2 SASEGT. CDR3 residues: CASRGTGGSYGYTF. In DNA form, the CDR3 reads TGTGCCAGCAGGGGAACAGGGGGCAGCTATGGCTACACCTTC.